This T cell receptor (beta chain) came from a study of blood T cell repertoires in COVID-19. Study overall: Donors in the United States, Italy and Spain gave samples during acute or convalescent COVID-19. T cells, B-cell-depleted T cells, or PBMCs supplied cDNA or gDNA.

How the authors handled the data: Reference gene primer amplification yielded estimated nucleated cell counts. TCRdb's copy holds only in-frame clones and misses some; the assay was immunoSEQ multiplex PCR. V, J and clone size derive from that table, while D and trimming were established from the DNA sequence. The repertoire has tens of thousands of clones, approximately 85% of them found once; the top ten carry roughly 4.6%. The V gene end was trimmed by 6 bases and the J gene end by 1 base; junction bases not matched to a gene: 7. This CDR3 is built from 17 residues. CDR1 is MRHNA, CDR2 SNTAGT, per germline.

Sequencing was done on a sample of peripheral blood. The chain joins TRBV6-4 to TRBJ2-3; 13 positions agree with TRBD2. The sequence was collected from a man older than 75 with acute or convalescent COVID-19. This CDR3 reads CASSPLGLAGGTDTQYF. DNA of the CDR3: TGTGCCAGCAGCCCCCTAGGACTAGCGGGAGGCACAGATACGCAGTATTTT.